A single sample is the source of the 10 T cell receptor beta chains below, sequenced in a study of blood T cells in healthy people across ages. It was with a sample-barcoded 5' primer and a J-beta primer mix that a second PCR of roughly 7 to 12 cycles was run. From the 5' RACE reads, TCRdb called clonotypes with MiXCR, one entry per CDR3 protein. The table has 1,500,000 or so distinct CDR3 sequences, roughly two fifths seen once; the top ten hold about 4.1%. The source material was blood. These receptors all come from a woman aged 18-30 years in good health.

There are a few counts of this clonotype. The chain carries TRBV28 and TRBJ1-2; TRBD1 aligns across 7 bases. Germline assignment: CDR1 MDHEN and CDR2 SYDVKM. This CDR3 has 14 amino acids. The junction had 6 bases not matched to a gene; V was cut back by 2 bases and J by 6 bases. In DNA, the CDR3 is TGTGCCAGCAGTTTACGACAGGGTATAAATGGCTACACCTTC. It is translated as CASSLRQGINGYTF.

This clonotype has only a few counts. The chain links TRBV28 to TRBJ2-2, with 11 bases fitting TRBD1. The V and J ends lost 6 bases and 6 bases, in that order; junction bases with no gene match: 0. CDR3 size: 13 residues. Looked up from germline, CDR1 is MDHEN and CDR2 is SYDVKM. The CDR3 DNA sequence: TGTGCCAGCAGGGGACAGGGGGCCGGGGAGCTGTTTTTT. This codes for CASRGQGAGELFF.

The chain is built from TRBV10-3 and TRBJ2-1, with 10 nucleotides matching TRBD1. CDR3 length: 17 residues. J was trimmed by 5 bases and V by 4 bases; bases with no gene match: 11. CDR1 and CDR2 (germline): ENHRY, SYGVKD. The CDR3 region is CAISVGQGREWNNEQFF. CDR3 DNA sequence: TGTGCCATCAGTGTGGGACAGGGGAGGGAGTGGAACAATGAGCAGTTCTTC.

The chain combines TRBV12-3 or TRBV12-4 with TRBJ2-3, with 9 bases identical to TRBD1. This CDR3 is built from 17 residues. Trimming took 4 bases from V and 0 from J; bases not matched to a gene: 8. CDR3 sequence reads: CASSSHLGQGSTDTQYF. As DNA, the CDR3 is TGTGCCAGCAGTTCTCACCTTGGACAGGGGAGCACAGATACGCAGTATTTT.

This sequence joins TRBV28 and TRBJ2-1; D unclear. Germline CDR1 is MDHEN and CDR2 is SYDVKM. The CDR3 spans 16 residues. Trimming took 7 bases from V and 2 from J, leaving 18 bases between them. CDR3 in amino acids: CASTIGFESPYNEQFF. In nucleotides, the CDR3 is TGTGCCAGCACCATTGGCTTCGAGAGCCCCTACAATGAGCAGTTCTTC.

The chain recombines TRBV20-1 with TRBJ1-2, with 11 bases fitting TRBD1. Germline V gives CDR1 DFQATT, CDR2 SNEGSKA (reference sequence). V was pared by 6 bases and J by 7 bases, with 13 bases of the junction left unmatched. The length of the CDR3 is 15 residues. The CDR3 nucleotides read TGCAGTGCCCCCGGACAGGGGGCTCCCAATATTGGCTACACCTTC. Translation: CSAPGQGAPNIGYTF.

This clonotype was recorded a few times. The gene calls are TRBV7-9 and TRBJ2-3; D not certain. This CDR3 has 16 residues. CDR1 SEHNR and CDR2 FQNEAQ come from the germline V gene (reference sequence). V was clipped by 3 bases and J by 2 bases, with 15 bases between them. CDR3 sequence: CASSLLIAENTDTQYF. The DNA for the CDR3 is TGTGCCAGCAGCTTGTTGATTGCGGAGAACACAGATACGCAGTATTTT.

The chain combines TRBV6-2 or TRBV6-3 with TRBJ2-7, with D perhaps being TRBD1 or TRBD2 (6 bases each). This CDR3 contains 14 residues. Looked up from germline, CDR1 is MNHEY and CDR2 is SVGEGT. DNA for the CDR3: TGTGCTACAGCCAAGGGGGGAAGCTCCTACGAGCAGTACTTC. As protein: CATAKGGSSYEQYF.

The chain combines TRBV9 with TRBJ2-3; D might be TRBD1 or TRBD2, each matching 6 bases. Per the germline V gene, CDR1 is SGDLS and CDR2 is YYNGEE. There are 18 residues in the CDR3. Deletions cut 0 bases from V and 2 bases from J, with 19 bases between. CDR3: CASSVVRGGLTPTDTQYF. The CDR3 DNA is TGTGCCAGCAGCGTAGTACGAGGGGGACTTACCCCCACAGATACGCAGTATTTT.

The CDR3 sequence: CASRPQGLGTEAFF. The CDR3 DNA reads as TGTGCCAGCAGGCCACAGGGTTTAGGCACTGAAGCTTTCTTT. This chain connects TRBV12-3 or TRBV12-4 to TRBJ1-1, with D tentatively TRBD1 (6 bases). The CDR3 consists of 14 residues. V shed 6 bases and J shed 4 bases, with 15 bases lying between them.